One sample yielded the 25 T cell receptor beta chains listed below, sequenced in a study of T-cell reconstitution after alpha-beta-depleted transplantation in children. Preparation of the TCRbeta library involved a method that used unique molecular identifiers. TCRdb used MiXCR to reprocess the PCR reads, holding one entry per CDR3 protein. Of 600,000 to 700,000 distinct CDR3 sequences in the sample, around 16% were seen once. The sample was PBMCs from the stem cell graft donor, taken from the stem cell graft. The source of these receptors is a human donor who donated a stem cell graft to a child with acute myeloid leukemia.

In this sample, this clonotype turned up many times. The rearrangement links TRBV20-1 to TRBJ2-1; TRBD1 matches at 9 bases. The CDR3 runs 15 residues. Germline-derived CDR1 and CDR2 are DFQATT and SNEGSKA (reference sequence). V was pared by 2 bases and J by 5 bases, with 7 bases of the junction left unmatched. CDR3 loop: CSARSGTGPDNEQFF. The CDR3 DNA reads as TGCAGTGCTAGATCCGGGACAGGGCCGGACAATGAGCAGTTCTTC.

Worth noting for this clonotype: A much larger clone lies one base from this, so it may be a read error. The chain recombines TRBV29-1 with TRBJ2-3, with TRBD2 matching over 7 bases. CDR3 length: 16 amino acids. The junction had 10 bases not matched to a gene; V was cut back by 2 bases and J by 2 bases. Germline V lookup: CDR1 SQVTM, CDR2 ANQGSEA. CDR3 sequence (DNA): TGCAGCGTTGAATCCTTTGGGGGGGGGACCACAGATACGCAGTATTTT. Its protein product is CSVESFGGGTTDTQYF.

The sample holds a few counts of this clonotype. The chain combines TRBV6-5 with TRBJ1-3, with TRBD1 identical over 7 bases. Per the germline V gene, CDR1 is MNHEY and CDR2 is SVGAGI. V was pared by 0 bases and J by 3 bases, with 5 bases of the junction left unmatched. This CDR3 contains 16 residues. In DNA form, the CDR3 reads TGTGCCAGCAGTTACTCTCCCCCAGGGGGTGGAAACACCATATATTTT. This translates into CASSYSPPGGGNTIYF.

In this sample, this clonotype turned up many times. The gene calls are TRBV6-5 and TRBJ1-4; TRBD1 might be the D (6 bases). CDR3 length equals 12 residues. Germline lookup yields CDR1 MNHEY and CDR2 SVGAGI. V shed 6 bases and J shed 10 bases, with 12 bases lying between them. The CDR3 here is CASSGGGGKLFF. The CDR3 DNA follows: TGTGCCAGCAGCGGGGGGGGCGGAAAACTGTTTTTT.

This clonotype appeared a few times. The chain joins TRBV9 to TRBJ2-1; 8 bases match TRBD2. V gave up 5 bases and J gave up 6 bases; unmatched junction bases: 13. CDR1 is SGDLS and CDR2 is YYNGEE in the germline V gene. The CDR3 totals 16 residues. Here the CDR3 reads CASSAPTAGGRNEQFF. The DNA for the CDR3 is TGTGCCAGCAGTGCCCCCACGGCGGGGGGTCGCAATGAGCAGTTCTTC. The full variable domain, rest sourced from reference TRBV9 and TRBJ2-1, is DSGVTQTPKHLITATGQRVTLRCSPRSGDLSVYWYQQSLDQGLQFLIQYYNGEERAKGNILERFSAQQFPDLHSELNLSSLELGDSALYFCASSAPTAGGRNEQFFGPGTRLTVL.

On this clonotype itself: At one of its ends the junction is not consistent with the germline gene, which may arise from a read error. The chain couples TRBV12-5 to TRBJ2-5; D is possibly TRBD1 or TRBD2 (5 bases each). CDR3 size: 16 residues. CDR1 LGHNT and CDR2 FRNRAP come from the germline V gene. In nucleotides, the CDR3 is TGTGCTAGTGGCCAGAAACCGGGACGCGACCAGGAGACCCAGTACTTC. This gives the protein CASGQKPGRDQETQYF. Variable domain in full (rest from reference TRBV12-5 and TRBJ2-5): DARVTQTPRHKVTEMGQEVTMRCQPILGHNTVFWYRQTMMQGLELLAYFRNRAPLDDSGMPKDRFSAEMPDATLATLKIQPSEPRDSAVYFCASGQKPGRDQETQYFGPGTRLLVL.

This chain uses TRBV11-2 with TRBJ2-3; a possible D gene is TRBD1 (5 bases). V was shortened by 5 bases and J by 7 bases, with 10 bases between the two germline ends. The germline CDR1 and CDR2 sequences are SGHAT and FQNNGV. The CDR3 loop spans 12 amino acids. The CDR3 bases are TGTGCCAGCAGCAGGGGTTTTAATACGCAGTATTTT. This translates into CASSRGFNTQYF.

This sequence joins TRBV6-5 and TRBJ1-1; a possible D gene is TRBD1 (5 bases). Per germline, CDR1 MNHEY and CDR2 SVGAGI. The CDR3 runs to 15 residues. Trimming removed 1 base at V and 4 bases at J, with 13 bases between. In DNA, the CDR3 is TGTGCCAGCAGTTACTTACTGGGGGAGGGCACTGAAGCTTTCTTT. This gives the protein CASSYLLGEGTEAFF.

In this sample, this clonotype turned up many times. This chain links TRBV20-1 with TRBJ1-6; D is uncertain. CDR3 length: 12 amino acids. CDR1 and CDR2 from the germline V gene are DFQATT and SNEGSKA (reference sequence). Trimming shortened V by 0 bases and J by 10 bases, and 7 bases separated the two germline ends. The CDR3 region has the DNA TGCAGTGCTAGAGATACCGGATCACCCCTCCACTTT. It yields the protein CSARDTGSPLHF.

In this sample, this clonotype turned up many times. The chain is built from TRBV10-3 and TRBJ2-1; maybe TRBD1 (6 bases). The V end lost 2 bases, the J end lost 9 bases, and 14 bases lay between the germline ends. Germline V gene lookup returns CDR1 ENHRY and CDR2 SYGVKD. The CDR3 sequence is 14 residues long. The CDR3 DNA is TGTGCCATCAGTGAGACAGGACAGTCCGGTGAGCAGTTCTTC. This sequence encodes CAISETGQSGEQFF.

This clonotype was seen a few times. The chain links TRBV9 to TRBJ2-3; D not certain. The V gene's germline CDR1 is SGDLS and CDR2 YYNGEE. The CDR3 loop spans 14 amino acids. V was pared by 1 base and J by 0 bases, with 6 bases between. The CDR3 spells CASSVSTSTDTQYF. The CDR3 coding sequence is TGTGCCAGCAGCGTATCTACTAGCACAGATACGCAGTATTTT.

This clonotype was counted only a few times. This rearrangement joins TRBV6-5 to TRBJ1-1; the D is unclear. The CDR3 contains 12 residues. Germline CDR1 is MNHEY and CDR2 is SVGAGI. Trimming removed 6 bases at V and 6 bases at J, with 11 bases between. The CDR3 region is CASSKSTAEAFF. DNA of the CDR3: TGTGCCAGCAGCAAGTCGACCGCTGAAGCTTTCTTT.

With respect to this clonotype: A read error may produce the germline difference seen at one junction end. The rearrangement uses TRBV2 and TRBJ2-1; 9 bases are a match to TRBD2. CDR1 is SNHLY and CDR2 is FYNNEI in the germline V gene. The CDR3 extends over 18 amino acids. The CDR3 here is CTSSGGGRGGLPYNEQFF. Written as DNA, the CDR3 is TGTACCAGCAGCGGCGGAGGGCGGGGGGGCCTGCCCTACAATGAGCAGTTCTTC. Variable domain in full (rest from reference TRBV2 and TRBJ2-1): EPEVTQTPSHQVTQMGQEVILRCVPISNHLYFYWYRQILGQKVEFLVSFYNNEISEKSEIFDDQFSVERPDGSNFTLKIRSTKLEDSAMYFCTSSGGGRGGLPYNEQFFGPGTRLTVL.

This clonotype was counted many times. J is TRBJ1-3 and V is TRBV20-1; D might be TRBD1 (6 bases). The CDR3 is 14 amino acids. V lost 1 base, J lost 0 bases, and 7 bases lay in between. CDR1 DFQATT and CDR2 SNEGSKA come from the germline V gene (reference sequence). The CDR3 spells CSARGGGSGNTIYF. Here the CDR3 DNA reads TGCAGTGCTAGAGGAGGGGGCTCTGGAAACACCATATATTTT.

V usage is TRBV24-1 and J usage is TRBJ2-2, with TRBD1 matching 9 bases. Germline CDR1 reads KGHDR; CDR2 reads SFDVKD. V was clipped by 4 bases and J by 5 bases; unmatched bases: 4. The CDR3 contains 15 residues. CDR3 sequence (DNA): TGTGCCACCAGTGACTCCGGGACAGGGACCGGGGAGCTGTTTTTT. Residues: CATSDSGTGTGELFF.

This clonotype turned up a few times. V and J are TRBV7-9 and TRBJ2-1, with TRBD2 matching over 10 bases. This CDR3 contains 16 residues. The V segment lost 5 bases and the J segment 6 bases; nucleotides outside the gene matches: 10. Per the germline V gene, CDR1 is SEHNR and CDR2 is FQNEAQ (reference sequence). CDR3 DNA: TGTGCCAGCAGCCTTAGCGGGGGGTCGGTCGGCAATGAGCAGTTCTTC. Translating gives CASSLSGGSVGNEQFF.

The chain recombines TRBV7-2 with TRBJ2-4; 7 bases align to TRBD2. Germline-derived CDR1 and CDR2 are SGHTA and FQGNSA. The CDR3 spans 15 residues. The V and J ends lost 5 bases and 1 base, in that order; junction bases with no gene match: 5. This CDR3 reads CASSPGGTAKNIQYF. CDR3 in DNA: TGTGCCAGCAGCCCGGGGGGTACGGCCAAAAACATTCAGTACTTC.

This clonotype appeared a few times. V gene TRBV6-5 combines with J gene TRBJ2-7, with 7 bases lining up with TRBD1. Germline lookup yields CDR1 MNHEY and CDR2 SVGAGI. Losses at the gene ends were 0 bases for V and 0 bases for J; bases not matched to a gene: 14. There are 19 residues in the CDR3. CDR3 coding DNA: TGTGCCAGCAGTTACTCGAGGGGAACCGGGACAGAGAGCTCCTACGAGCAGTACGTC. The encoded protein is CASSYSRGTGTESSYEQYV.

This clonotype was observed many times. The chain is built from TRBV6-5 and TRBJ2-5; TRBD2 is a possible D gene (7 bases). V shed 4 bases and J shed 0 bases, with 12 bases lying between them. Germline values: CDR1 MNHEY, CDR2 SVGAGI. The CDR3 spans 15 residues. The CDR3 bases are TGTGCCAGCAGTTCGGGGGGCTCCAACCAAGAGACCCAGTACTTC. This sequence encodes CASSSGGSNQETQYF.

This chain joins TRBV5-1 and TRBJ1-5, with D tentatively TRBD1 (6 bases). Germline values: CDR1 SGHRS, CDR2 YFSETQ. This CDR3 has 15 residues. V was pared by 4 bases and J by 4 bases, with 15 bases between. DNA of the CDR3: TGCGCCAGCAGCCTGGGCGGGACACTTAATCAGCCCCAGCATTTT. It translates to CASSLGGTLNQPQHF.

The chain couples TRBV20-1 to TRBJ2-3, with a weak D call TRBD1 (5 bases). This CDR3 is built from 15 residues. Trimming shortened V by 4 bases and J by 0 bases, and 14 bases separated the two germline ends. CDR1 is DFQATT and CDR2 is SNEGSKA in the germline V gene (reference sequence). DNA of the CDR3: TGCAGTGCTAAACCGACAGTCTCTAGCACAGATACGCAGTATTTT. This translates into CSAKPTVSSTDTQYF.

This clonotype was detected only once. The chain links TRBV5-6 to TRBJ2-1, with D maybe TRBD1 (6 bases). This CDR3 has 17 amino acids. From germline, CDR1 is SGHDT and CDR2 YYEEEE. The V gene lost 7 bases and the J gene lost 2 bases, with 22 bases spanning the gap. For the CDR3, the DNA is TGTGCCAGCGGCCCCCTGGTTCGACAGGCTCCCTACAATGAGCAGTTCTTC. It yields the protein CASGPLVRQAPYNEQFF.

This clonotype was recorded many times. The CDR3 DNA follows: TGTGCCAGCAGCTCGAACAAGAGTCGGTACTGGGAGTTCTTC. The encoded protein is CASSSNKSRYWEFF. The J gene is TRBJ2-1, the V gene TRBV12-3 or TRBV12-4; no firm D call. CDR3 length: 14 amino acids. Trimming stripped 6 bases from V and 14 bases from J, with 23 bases between.

This clonotype was seen at least ten times. CDR3: CSVDTERGNTIYF. The CDR3 region has the DNA TGCAGCGTTGACACGGAGCGTGGAAACACCATATATTTT. The chain joins TRBV29-1 to TRBJ1-3, with D unclear. V was shortened by 3 bases and J by 3 bases, with 9 bases between the two germline ends. The CDR3 spans 13 residues. Germline V CDR1 and CDR2: SQVTM, ANQGSEA.

This clonotype was detected only once. The genes are TRBV28 and TRBJ1-5; D is unresolved. The CDR3 runs 12 residues. Trimming pared 7 bases from V and 8 bases from J, leaving 12 bases between. Germline V gene lookup returns CDR1 MDHEN and CDR2 SYDVKM. CDR3 nucleotides: TGTGCCAGCATGTGGGAGGCGGAGCCCCAGCATTTT. This codes for CASMWEAEPQHF.